Below, 2 T cell receptor beta chains from the same sample are listed, as sequenced in a study of CXCR3-negative and CXCR3-positive naive CD8 T cells. Whole-study findings and limits: CXCR3-negative naive cells had less hydrophobic TRB CDR3s than did CXCR3-positive naive cells.

Which antigens these TCRs recognize remains unknown. Each TRB cDNA library was prepared by 5' RACE (with UMI labels). Using the 5' RACE reads, TCRdb records one entry per CDR3 protein without DNA. The sample data list roughly 130,000 distinct CDR3 sequences. The specimen sequenced was naive CXCR3+ CD8+ T cells from blood. Described subset: CD45RO-CCR7+CD27+CD95- naive CD8+ T cells expressing CXCR3 (TNR3+). Receptors originate from a human donor in good health. Some clones in this sample may be carry-over from other donors' samples.

The CDR3: CASSWDNNQPQHF. The V call is TRBV25-1, the J call TRBJ1-5; TCRdb indicates TRBD1, and absent DNA this call remains unverified. Germline V gene sequence: CDR1 MGHDK, CDR2 SYGVNS. CDR3 length: 13 amino acids.

The V gene is TRBV6-1, the J gene TRBJ2-2. This CDR3 is built from 12 residues. Germline V gene sequence: CDR1 MNHNS, CDR2 SASEGT. CDR3 region: CASSEASGELFF.